Below, 18 T cell receptor beta chains from the same sample are listed, as sequenced in a study of blood T cell repertoires in COVID-19. The assay was immunoSEQ multiplex PCR, and TCRdb's table has in-frame clones only and misses some. The sample records about 60,000 clones, 88% being singletons. Input material: peripheral blood. The receptor source for this set is a man aged 45-60 years with active COVID-19.

This rearrangement joins TRBV4-2 to TRBJ2-5; 11 nucleotides line up with TRBD2. V lost 0 bases, J lost 1 base, and 13 bases stayed unmatched. The CDR3 loop spans 20 amino acids. The germline CDR1 and CDR2 sequences are LGHNA and YNFKEQ. CDR3 coding DNA: TGTGCCAGCAGCCAAGATCTTGGGACTAGCGGAAAAACGACCCAAGAGACCCAGTACTTC. It codes for CASSQDLGTSGKTTQETQYF.

The chain recombines TRBV2 with TRBJ1-5, with D tentatively TRBD1 (6 bases). The V gene's germline CDR1 is SNHLY and CDR2 FYNNEI. The CDR3 is 16 amino acids. Trimming cost V 3 bases and J 5 bases, with 17 bases left between them. The DNA of the CDR3 is TGTGCCAGCAGTGATGGGGGGTCGGGGGGCTATCAGCCCCAGCATTTT. This gives the protein CASSDGGSGGYQPQHF.

This clone has only one observation. The J gene is TRBJ1-1, the V gene TRBV3-1 (or the pseudogene TRBV3-2); weak D call: TRBD1 (5 bases). Germline V lookup: CDR1 LGHDT, CDR2 YNNKEL (reference sequence). The CDR3 runs 14 residues. V shed 4 bases and J shed 6 bases, with 15 bases lying between them. CDR3 region: CASSRLAGPPEAFF. CDR3 sequence (DNA): TGTGCCAGCAGCCGGTTAGCAGGGCCCCCTGAAGCTTTCTTT.

The chain employs TRBV27 and TRBJ1-2; maybe TRBD1 (6 bases). The germline gives CDR1 MNHEY, CDR2 SMNVEV (reference sequence). There are 15 residues in the CDR3. Trimming shortened V by 3 bases and J by 3 bases, and 14 bases separated the two germline ends. The CDR3 sequence is CASSFLQGHDYGYTF. The CDR3 nucleotides are TGTGCCAGCAGTTTCCTTCAGGGGCATGACTATGGCTACACCTTC.

In its sample, this clone was seen once. V is TRBV7-2 and J is TRBJ1-1; possibly TRBD1 for D (6 bases). There are 14 residues in the CDR3. The V end lost 5 bases, the J end lost 10 bases, and 20 bases lay between the germline ends. Germline V gene data show CDR1 as SGHTA and CDR2 as FQGNSA. The CDR3 nucleotides are TGTGCCAGCAGCGCAGCTACAGGGAACCGGGTAGCTTTCTTT. Translation gives CASSAATGNRVAFF.

This chain connects TRBV2 to TRBJ2-1, with 14 bases identical to TRBD2. Germline values: CDR1 SNHLY, CDR2 FYNNEI. Germline trimming cut 6 bases from V and 7 bases from J; bases unmatched to any gene: 11. This CDR3 has 17 residues. Here the CDR3 reads CASRKTSGGAVGNEQFF. The DNA of the CDR3 is TGTGCCAGCAGGAAGACTAGCGGGGGGGCCGTTGGAAATGAGCAGTTCTTC.

The chain combines TRBV2 with TRBJ1-2, with D hard to call. V dropped 7 bases and J dropped 0 bases, with 15 bases sitting between them. The CDR3 consists of 15 residues. From germline, CDR1 is SNHLY and CDR2 FYNNEI. CDR3 DNA sequence: TGTGCCAGCAAGACCCACAGTTCAGCTAACTATGGCTACACCTTC. It codes for CASKTHSSANYGYTF.

The J gene is TRBJ1-1, the V gene TRBV5-1; a possible D gene is TRBD1 (6 bases). This CDR3 contains 16 residues. V lost 1 base, J lost 6 bases, and 19 bases lay in between. The germline V gene encodes CDR1 SGHRS and CDR2 YFSETQ. The CDR3 spells CASSLTGGGVFAEAFF. CDR3 in DNA: TGCGCCAGCAGCTTGACTGGAGGGGGGGTTTTTGCTGAAGCTTTCTTT.

The rearrangement links TRBV6-5 to TRBJ2-1; a weak D match, TRBD2 (6 bases). Trimming shortened V by 8 bases and J by 10 bases, and 18 bases separated the two germline ends. Germline V gene lookup returns CDR1 MNHEY and CDR2 SVGAGI. The CDR3 spans 13 residues. CDR3 nucleotides: TGTGCCAGCCTGGGCGGGACCGCCGTAGAGCAGTTCTTC. It codes for CASLGGTAVEQFF.

CDR3: CASSPRGTGAAFF. As DNA, the CDR3 is TGTGCCAGCAGCCCCCGTGGGACAGGTGCAGCTTTCTTT. V is TRBV3-1 (or the pseudogene TRBV3-2) and J is TRBJ1-1; TRBD1 agrees at 8 bases. Germline CDR1 reads LGHDT; CDR2 reads YNNKEL (reference sequence). The CDR3 loop spans 13 amino acids. V lost 4 bases to trimming and J lost 10 bases; unmatched junction nucleotides: 8.

The chain carries TRBV7-2 and TRBJ2-2, with TRBD2 matching 8 bases. Germline CDR1 SGHTA, CDR2 FQGNSA. This CDR3 region has 18 residues. V lost 5 bases to trimming and J lost 1 base; unmatched junction nucleotides: 12. The CDR3 here is CASSLFPGGGRNTGELFF. CDR3 nucleotide sequence: TGTGCCAGCAGCCTCTTTCCCGGCGGGGGGAGGAACACCGGGGAGCTGTTTTTT. Variable domain in full (rest from reference TRBV7-2 and TRBJ2-2): GAGVSQSPSNKVTEKGKDVELRCDPISGHTALYWYRQSLGQGLEFLIYFQGNSAPDKSGLPSDRFSAERTGGSVSTLTIQRTQQEDSAVYLCASSLFPGGGRNTGELFFGEGSRLTVL.

The rearrangement joins TRBV24-1 to TRBJ1-1; D not resolved. V shed 0 bases and J shed 10 bases, with 8 bases lying between them. CDR1 is KGHDR, CDR2 SFDVKD, per germline. The length of the CDR3 is 12 residues. Here the CDR3 reads CATSDLLGRAFF. CDR3 sequence (DNA): TGTGCCACCAGTGATTTGCTCGGGAGAGCTTTCTTT.

The V call is TRBV19, the J call TRBJ1-5; no clear D. Germline-derived CDR1 and CDR2 are LNHDA and SQIVND (reference sequence). V lost 3 bases and J 11 bases, leaving 17 bases between the germline ends. This CDR3 spans 14 amino acids. In DNA form, the CDR3 reads TGTGCCAGTAGTATGTCTTACACGGTGGGAGCCCAGCATTTT. The encoded protein is CASSMSYTVGAQHF.

This chain connects TRBV7-9 to TRBJ1-1; no clear D. The CDR3 contains 15 residues. Germline CDR1 and CDR2: SEHNR and FQNEAQ (reference sequence). Deletions cut 5 bases from V and 2 bases from J, with 15 bases between. CDR3 in DNA: TGTGCCAGCAGCCCTCCTTATCAGGTAAACACTGAAGCTTTCTTT. Encoded protein: CASSPPYQVNTEAFF.

This chain joins TRBV2 and TRBJ1-2; no firm D call. V shed 11 bases and J shed 0 bases, with 10 bases lying between them. The germline gives CDR1 SNHLY, CDR2 FYNNEI. This CDR3 comprises 12 residues. CDR3 loop: CASEDTNYGYTF. DNA for the CDR3: TGTGCCTCCGAGGATACTAACTATGGCTACACCTTC.

V usage is TRBV30 and J usage is TRBJ1-2, with D perhaps TRBD1 (5 bases). CDR1 and CDR2 from the germline V gene are GTSNPN and SVGIG (reference sequence). The CDR3 length is 12 residues. V was cut by 7 bases and J by 7 bases, with 16 bases left in between. The CDR3 coding sequence is TGTGCCTCCTCGCCAGGGCGCCGTGGCTACACCTTC. This codes for CASSPGRRGYTF.

The chain joins TRBV6-2 or TRBV6-3 to TRBJ2-1; tentative D call: TRBD2 (5 bases). CDR1 is MNHEY, CDR2 SVGEGT, per germline. Trimming took off 6 bases at V and 8 bases at J, with 17 bases between the two ends. This CDR3 spans 14 amino acids. Here the CDR3 reads CASSVRAKPHEQFF. CDR3 sequence (DNA): TGTGCCAGCAGCGTGAGGGCCAAACCCCATGAGCAGTTCTTC.

The genes are TRBV18 and TRBJ1-5; D might be TRBD1 (6 bases). V was trimmed by 0 bases and J by 4 bases, leaving 10 bases between them. CDR3 length equals 15 residues. Germline CDR1 is KGHSH and CDR2 is LQKENI. The CDR3 nucleotides are TGTGCCAGCTCACCACCAGGACAGTTTAATCAGCCCCAGCATTTT. Its translation is CASSPPGQFNQPQHF.